These 31 T cell receptor beta chains share one sample of origin, sequenced in a study of shared clonotypes between healthy human individuals. Clones were sequenced by immunoSEQ multiplex PCR, and TCRdb holds only the in-frame ones, with some missing. The data show some 630,000 clones, approximately 96% seen once. As defined, naive CD8 cells were CD45RO-negative and positively selected for CCR7, with terminally differentiated effector memory CD45RA+ cells excluded. Sequencing used naive CD8+ T cells sorted from blood. These receptors were obtained from a woman aged 30 to 39 in good health.

The genes are TRBV28 and TRBJ1-3; 8 bases are a match to TRBD1. Germline assignment: CDR1 MDHEN and CDR2 SYDVKM. The CDR3 has 17 amino acids. V dropped 5 bases and J dropped 4; count of bases not matched to a gene: 13. CDR3 coding DNA: TGTGCCAGCAGTCCAGACAGGGGAAATCCCTGGGGAAACACCATATATTTT. As protein: CASSPDRGNPWGNTIYF.

V gene TRBV29-1 combines with J gene TRBJ2-5; D may be TRBD1 (6 bases). The DNA matches TRBJ2-7 better at its end, which makes the J call doubtful. The CDR3 loop spans 14 amino acids. Germline-derived CDR1 and CDR2 are SQVTM and ANQGSEA. CDR3 in amino acids: CSAETGLSAYEQYF. In nucleotides, the CDR3 is TGCAGCGCCGAAACAGGGTTGTCCGCCTACGAGCAGTACTTC.

The chain couples TRBV19 to TRBJ2-7; D tentatively fits TRBD1 or TRBD2 (5 bases each). Trimming cost V 4 bases and J 0 bases, with 10 bases left between them. The CDR3 loop spans 14 amino acids. Per the germline V gene, CDR1 is LNHDA and CDR2 is SQIVND (reference sequence). The CDR3 here is CASSNRDDSYEQYF. CDR3 DNA sequence: TGTGCCAGTAGTAACCGGGACGACTCCTACGAGCAGTACTTC.

The chain's CDR3 is CASSGYTDTQYF. In nucleotides, the CDR3 is TGTGCCAGCAGCGGGTATACAGATACGCAGTATTTT. J is TRBJ2-3 and V is TRBV27; D ambiguous. The CDR3 loop spans 12 amino acids. Per the germline V gene, CDR1 is MNHEY and CDR2 is SMNVEV (reference sequence). Trimming removed 6 bases at V and 3 bases at J, with 7 bases between.

The chain is built from TRBV2 and TRBJ1-2; D gene unclear. V dropped 6 bases and J dropped 2 bases, with 10 bases sitting between them. Germline-derived CDR1 and CDR2 are SNHLY and FYNNEI. This CDR3 has 13 residues. The CDR3 DNA is TGTGCCAGCAGCGAGACGGCAAACTATGGCTACACCTTC. This encodes CASSETANYGYTF.

The chain combines TRBV7-9 with TRBJ2-3; D not resolved. Trimming removed 1 base from V and 1 base from J, with 3 bases in between. This CDR3 has 13 residues. Germline values: CDR1 SEHNR, CDR2 FQNEAQ (reference sequence). The CDR3 sequence is CASSLGRTDTQYF. The CDR3 DNA reads as TGTGCCAGCAGCTTAGGACGCACAGATACGCAGTATTTT.

The V gene is TRBV30, the J gene TRBJ2-1; 8 bases agree with TRBD2. This CDR3 spans 13 amino acids. The J segment lost 5 bases and the V segment lost 2 bases, leaving 2 bases of the junction unmatched. CDR1 GTSNPN and CDR2 SVGIG come from the germline V gene (reference sequence). In nucleotides, the CDR3 is TGTGCCTGGAGTAGCGGGAGTGACAATGAGCAGTTCTTC. Protein sequence: CAWSSGSDNEQFF.

The chain uses TRBV28 and TRBJ1-3; D possibly corresponds to TRBD1 (6 bases). This CDR3 region has 14 residues. V lost 6 bases and J 5 bases, leaving 14 bases between the germline ends. Looked up from germline, CDR1 is MDHEN and CDR2 is SYDVKM. As DNA, the CDR3 is TGTGCCAGCAGCCTTTTGGGGGCCCGAAACACCATATATTTT. As protein: CASSLLGARNTIYF.

The chain uses TRBV10-3 and TRBJ2-7, with D unresolved. With 2 bases removed from V and 0 bases from J, the gap between germline ends came to 11 bases. The germline gives CDR1 ENHRY, CDR2 SYGVKD. This CDR3 has 15 residues. This chain's CDR3 is CAISEVAGSSYEQYF. CDR3 DNA: TGTGCCATCAGTGAGGTGGCTGGCAGCTCCTACGAGCAGTACTTC.

This chain joins TRBV4-1 and TRBJ2-4; a possible D gene is TRBD2 (6 bases). The CDR3 is 16 residues long. Germline loops: CDR1 MGHRA, CDR2 YSYEKL. Trimming stripped 3 bases from V and 1 base from J, with 13 bases between. The CDR3 bases are TGCGCCAGCAGCCAGCAGGCGGGGACCGCCAAAAACATTCAGTACTTC. Its protein is CASSQQAGTAKNIQYF.

This clone has only one observation. This chain uses TRBV27 with TRBJ2-1; weak D call: TRBD1 (5 bases). There are 14 residues in the CDR3. Deletions cut 3 bases from V and 6 bases from J, with 12 bases between. CDR1 and CDR2 from the germline V gene are MNHEY and SMNVEV (reference sequence). CDR3 coding DNA: TGTGCCAGCAGTTTTTCCCAGGGCGGCAATGAGCAGTTCTTC. Its translation is CASSFSQGGNEQFF.

The CDR3 bases are TGTGCCAGTACGAGGGACGGGGAGCTGTTTTTT. Protein: CASTRDGELFF. The chain uses TRBV10-3 and TRBJ2-2, with a weak D call TRBD2 (5 bases). The CDR3 loop spans 11 amino acids. The germline V gene encodes CDR1 ENHRY and CDR2 SYGVKD. Trimming pared 10 bases from V and 7 bases from J, leaving 10 bases between.

J is TRBJ2-2 and V is TRBV27; 7 positions match TRBD1. The CDR3 is made up of 18 amino acids. With V trimmed by 8 bases and J by 1 base, 16 bases remained unmatched. Germline-derived CDR1 and CDR2 are MNHEY and SMNVEV (reference sequence). The CDR3 region is CASGTLGQPSKNTGELFF. CDR3 in DNA: TGTGCCAGCGGTACCCTGGGACAGCCCTCAAAGAACACCGGGGAGCTGTTTTTT.

The chain links TRBV27 to TRBJ2-7; no reliable D call. The CDR3 runs 11 residues. Germline V gives CDR1 MNHEY, CDR2 SMNVEV (reference sequence). Trimming removed 9 bases from V and 5 bases from J, with 11 bases in between. CDR3 sequence: CASRSGHEQYF. DNA of the CDR3: TGTGCCAGTAGATCTGGCCACGAGCAGTACTTC.

This clone was seen a single time. The chain uses TRBV15 and TRBJ2-7; TRBD2 matches 10 bases. With V trimmed by 0 bases and J by 2 bases, 4 bases remained unmatched. The CDR3 contains 16 residues. CDR1 and CDR2 (germline): LNHNV, YYDKDF (reference sequence). Written as DNA, the CDR3 is TGTGCCACCAGCAGAGATGCTAGCGGGAGCACCTACGAGCAGTACTTC. Protein product: CATSRDASGSTYEQYF.

The chain joins TRBV11-3 to TRBJ2-7, with D possibly being TRBD1 (5 bases). Germline CDR1 and CDR2: SGHNT and YENEEA. CDR3 length: 14 amino acids. V was trimmed by 4 bases and J by 1 base, leaving 11 bases between them. The CDR3 is CASSSHDRSYEQYF. DNA of the CDR3: TGTGCCAGCAGCTCCCACGACAGATCCTACGAGCAGTACTTC.

CDR3 DNA: TGTGCCAGCAGCTTAGGACAAGAAGCTTTCTTT. Protein product: CASSLGQEAFF. The chain employs TRBV5-6 and TRBJ1-1; D is perhaps TRBD1 (5 bases). This CDR3 has 11 amino acids. V lost 2 bases and J lost 8, with 7 bases in between. Germline V lookup: CDR1 SGHDT, CDR2 YYEEEE.

The V and J genes are TRBV5-4 and TRBJ2-1; TRBD2 is a possible D gene (6 bases). This CDR3 comprises 17 residues. The V end lost 4 bases, the J end lost 1 base, and 18 bases lay between the germline ends. CDR1 and CDR2 (germline): SGHNT, YYREEE (reference sequence). CDR3 amino acids: CASSQEAGGMSYNEQFF. As DNA, the CDR3 is TGTGCCAGCAGCCAAGAGGCGGGCGGGATGTCCTACAATGAGCAGTTCTTC.

This chain joins TRBV5-6 and TRBJ2-1; tentatively, D is TRBD2 (6 bases). The germline V and J ends were trimmed by 2 bases and 5 bases, with 20 bases remaining between them. The CDR3 is 17 residues long. Germline CDR1 SGHDT, CDR2 YYEEEE. CDR3 nucleotides: TGTGCCAGCAGCTTCCGGCGGGGATGGGGCACACACAATGAGCAGTTCTTC. Translating it yields CASSFRRGWGTHNEQFF.

The rearrangement joins TRBV29-1 to TRBJ1-2; D gene unclear. Germline-derived CDR1 and CDR2 are SQVTM and ANQGSEA. V lost 0 bases and J lost 3, with 8 bases in between. The CDR3 is 13 amino acids. The CDR3 sequence is CSVEDGTYYGYTF. CDR3 coding DNA: TGCAGCGTTGAAGATGGAACGTACTATGGCTACACCTTC.

This clone was observed once. The CDR3 DNA sequence: TGTGCCAGCAGTTTAGGGACAGGGGCCCTCCCTGAAGCTTTCTTT. Translated: CASSLGTGALPEAFF. The chain combines TRBV27 with TRBJ1-1; 10 bases are a match to TRBD1. Germline V gives CDR1 MNHEY, CDR2 SMNVEV (reference sequence). This CDR3 comprises 15 residues. The V and J ends lost 2 bases and 6 bases, in that order; junction bases with no gene match: 6.

The V call is TRBV4-2, the J call TRBJ1-2; D gene uncertain. This CDR3 region has 15 residues. The V end lost 0 bases, the J end lost 5 bases, and 13 bases lay between the germline ends. Germline-derived CDR1 and CDR2 are LGHNA and YNFKEQ. The chain's CDR3 is CASSQDRTTSYGYTF. Written as DNA, the CDR3 is TGTGCCAGCAGCCAAGATCGCACGACCTCATATGGCTACACCTTC.

This clone appeared once. V is TRBV28 and J is TRBJ2-7; D is uncertain. The ends were cut back, 2 bases at V and 0 bases at J, with 8 bases in the middle. CDR3 length: 14 residues. Germline V CDR1 and CDR2: MDHEN, SYDVKM. CDR3 nucleotide sequence: TGTGCCAGCAGTTTACCCCTCGACTCCTACGAGCAGTACTTC. As protein: CASSLPLDSYEQYF. The full variable domain, with the rest looked up from reference TRBV28 and TRBJ2-7, is DVKVTQSSRYLVKRTGEKVFLECVQDMDHENMFWYRQDPGLGLRLIYFSYDVKMKEKGDIPEGYSVSREKKERFSLILESASTNQTSMYLCASSLPLDSYEQYFGPGTRLTVT.

V and J are TRBV10-3 and TRBJ1-2, with a possible D match to TRBD1 (5 bases). The germline V gene encodes CDR1 ENHRY and CDR2 SYGVKD. Deletions cut 10 bases from V and 8 bases from J, with 26 bases between. This CDR3 is 15 amino acids long. The CDR3 nucleotides read TGTGCCACGGGAATTTCCGGGGACCCAGGGCAAGGCTACACCTTC. Translated, it gives CATGISGDPGQGYTF.

In DNA form, the CDR3 reads TGCGCCAGCAGAGGAGGAGTGCACGAAAAACTGTTTTTT. Encoded protein: CASRGGVHEKLFF. The chain uses TRBV10-2 and TRBJ1-4; D remains ambiguous. V lost 6 bases, J lost 8 bases, and 13 bases lay in between. This CDR3 spans 13 amino acids. The germline CDR1 and CDR2 sequences are WSHSY and SAAADI.

V is TRBV6-1 and J is TRBJ2-1; TRBD1 matches at 10 bases. Trimming removed 6 bases from V and 2 bases from J; junction bases left unmatched: 4. The germline V gene has CDR1 MNHNS and CDR2 SASEGT. This CDR3 contains 15 residues. The CDR3 region has the DNA TGTGCCAGCAGCGTAGGACAGGGGGCCTACAATGAGCAGTTCTTC. This translates into CASSVGQGAYNEQFF.

The V gene is TRBV14, the J gene TRBJ2-7; no clear D. Trimming took off 7 bases at V and 5 bases at J, with 12 bases between the two ends. The CDR3 is 12 amino acids. Per germline, CDR1 SGHDN and CDR2 FVKESK. The CDR3 DNA reads as TGTGCCAGCAAGCCAACGGGTCACGAGCAGTACTTC. Protein: CASKPTGHEQYF.

V gene TRBV28 combines with J gene TRBJ2-3, with a tentative D call TRBD2 (6 bases). Germline values: CDR1 MDHEN, CDR2 SYDVKM. V lost 1 base to trimming and J lost 13 bases, with 15 bases between them. The CDR3 has 13 residues. The CDR3 DNA is TGTGCCAGCAGTTTATTTCTAGGGAGGCTGGAGTATTTT. Translation gives CASSLFLGRLEYF.

The chain couples TRBV28 to TRBJ1-3; possible D gene TRBD1, 6 bases. Germline V CDR1 and CDR2: MDHEN, SYDVKM. The ends were cut back, 5 bases at V and 6 bases at J, with 14 bases in the middle. The CDR3 covers 14 residues. CDR3 bases: TGTGCCAGCAGTCCGCAAGACAGGATAAACACCATATATTTT. Residues: CASSPQDRINTIYF.

The V call is TRBV27, the J call TRBJ2-7; TRBD1 agrees at 9 bases. Germline V gene data show CDR1 as MNHEY and CDR2 as SMNVEV (reference sequence). CDR3 length: 14 amino acids. The V gene end was trimmed by 6 bases and the J gene end by 2 bases; junction bases not matched to a gene: 5. For the CDR3, the DNA is TGTGCCAGCAGGCCGACAGGGGGTCCCTACGAGCAGTACTTC. This codes for CASRPTGGPYEQYF.

This sequence joins TRBV10-3 and TRBJ2-1; D is uncertain. The V gene's germline CDR1 is ENHRY and CDR2 SYGVKD. V shed 0 bases and J shed 4 bases, with 10 bases lying between them. This CDR3 region has 15 residues. The CDR3 DNA follows: TGTGCCATCAGTGAGTCGGCCGTCCGTTACAATGAGCAGTTCTTC. It encodes CAISESAVRYNEQFF.